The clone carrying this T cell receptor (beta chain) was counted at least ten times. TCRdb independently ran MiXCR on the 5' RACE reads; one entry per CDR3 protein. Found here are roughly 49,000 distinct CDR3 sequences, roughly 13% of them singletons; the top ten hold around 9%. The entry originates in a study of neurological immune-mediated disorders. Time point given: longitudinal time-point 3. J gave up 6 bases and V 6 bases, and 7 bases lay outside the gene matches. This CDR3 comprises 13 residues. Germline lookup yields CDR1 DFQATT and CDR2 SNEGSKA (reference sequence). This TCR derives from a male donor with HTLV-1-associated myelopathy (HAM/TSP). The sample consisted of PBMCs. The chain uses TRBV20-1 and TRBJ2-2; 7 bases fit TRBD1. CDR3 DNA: TGCAGTGCGCCCCGGACAGGTTCCGGGGAGCTGTTTTTT. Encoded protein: CSAPRTGSGELFF.